A single sample is the source of the 3 T cell receptor beta chains below, sequenced in a study of spatial heterogeneity in lung cancer. TCRdb re-called the 5' RACE reads with MiXCR, one entry per CDR3 protein. This sample has some 36,000 distinct CDR3 sequences, with roughly 8% found just once. Time point defined: blood at routine non-recurrence follow-up after resection. The sample was PBMCs, taken at follow-up. These TCRs come from a male donor with early-stage non-small cell lung cancer.

This clonotype was recorded many times. The chain couples TRBV7-8 to TRBJ1-2, with unresolved D. In germline, CDR1 is SGHVS, CDR2 FQNEAQ. The CDR3 is made up of 13 amino acids. V lost 2 bases to trimming and J lost 7 bases, with 11 bases between them. Here the CDR3 reads CASSLIEYRGYTF. The CDR3 DNA sequence: TGTGCCAGCAGCTTAATCGAATACCGTGGCTACACCTTC. Based on the CDR3 plus reference TRBV7-8 and TRBJ1-2, the full variable domain is GAGVSQSPRYKVAKRGQDVALRCDPISGHVSLFWYQQALGQGPEFLTYFQNEAQLDKSGLPSDRFFAERPEGSVSTLKIQRTQQEDSAVYLCASSLIEYRGYTFGSGTRLTVV.

This clonotype was picked up many times. The chain employs TRBV6-1 and TRBJ2-3, with D uncertain. Germline assignment: CDR1 MNHNS and CDR2 SASEGT. The CDR3 length is 13 residues. Deletions cut 8 bases from V and 6 bases from J, with 15 bases between. CDR3 bases: TGTGCCAGCCAGAAGCGCCTTGGGGATACGCAGTATTTT. This encodes CASQKRLGDTQYF.

This sequence joins TRBV7-9 and TRBJ2-7, with D unresolved. The ends were cut back, 8 bases at V and 5 bases at J, with 13 bases in the middle. CDR1 SEHNR and CDR2 FQNEAQ come from the germline V gene (reference sequence). The CDR3 totals 12 residues. The CDR3 loop is CASGHTLHEQYF. The CDR3 coding sequence is TGTGCCAGCGGGCACACTCTCCACGAGCAGTACTTC.